This T cell receptor beta chain was sequenced for a study of cytomegalovirus exposure and HLA in healthy donors. General observations from the study: Subsequent analysis revealed that first-cohort TCR clusters tended to co-occur in the approximately 120 validation repertoires. Most TCR sequences were uncommon, yet certain public TCRs appeared in many donors.

Libraries were prepared by immunoSEQ multiplex PCR; TCRdb keeps only in-frame clonotypes and omits some of them. The sample comprises over 200,000 clones, roughly 91% of which are singletons, and approximately 3.1% rests with the top ten. A single count supports this clone. Antigen specificity is unknown. CDR1 MGHDK and CDR2 SYGVNS come from the germline V gene. V shed 1 base and J shed 3 bases, with 12 bases lying between them. This CDR3 is built from 16 residues. The TCR was taken from a woman under 40 in good health and CMV-seronegative. The V gene is TRBV25-1, the J gene TRBJ2-2; tentatively, D is TRBD1 (6 bases). The material sequenced was PBMCs. The CDR3 DNA reads TGTGCCAGCAGTGAATTGGGGGCGCGAGACACCGGGGAGCTGTTTTTT. Its translation: CASSELGARDTGELFF.